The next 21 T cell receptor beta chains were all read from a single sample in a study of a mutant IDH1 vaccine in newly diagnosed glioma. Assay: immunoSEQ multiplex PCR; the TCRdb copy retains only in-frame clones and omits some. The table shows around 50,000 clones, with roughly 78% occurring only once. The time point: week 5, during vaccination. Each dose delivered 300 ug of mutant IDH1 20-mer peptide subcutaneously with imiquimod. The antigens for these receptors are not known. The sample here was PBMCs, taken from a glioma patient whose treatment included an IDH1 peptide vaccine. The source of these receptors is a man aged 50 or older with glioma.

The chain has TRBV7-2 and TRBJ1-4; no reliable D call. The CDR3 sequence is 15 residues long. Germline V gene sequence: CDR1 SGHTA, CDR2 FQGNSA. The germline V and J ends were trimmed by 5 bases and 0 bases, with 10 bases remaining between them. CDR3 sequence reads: CASSPDGATNEKLFF. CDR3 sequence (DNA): TGTGCCAGCAGCCCGGACGGTGCAACTAATGAAAAACTGTTTTTT.

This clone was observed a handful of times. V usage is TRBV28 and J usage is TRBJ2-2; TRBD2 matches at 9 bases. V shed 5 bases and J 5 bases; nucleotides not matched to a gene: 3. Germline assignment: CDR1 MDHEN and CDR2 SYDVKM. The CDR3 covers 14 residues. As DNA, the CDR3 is TGTGCCAGCAGTCGACTAGCGGAGACCGGGGAGCTGTTTTTT. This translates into CASSRLAETGELFF.

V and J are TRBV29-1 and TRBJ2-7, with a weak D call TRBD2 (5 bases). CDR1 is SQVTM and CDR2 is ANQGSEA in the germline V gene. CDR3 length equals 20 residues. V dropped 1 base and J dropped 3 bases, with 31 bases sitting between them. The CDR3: CSVEGVGLSGPGNTGYEQYF. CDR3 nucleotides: TGCAGCGTTGAAGGTGTTGGACTTTCGGGTCCCGGGAACACGGGCTACGAGCAGTACTTC.

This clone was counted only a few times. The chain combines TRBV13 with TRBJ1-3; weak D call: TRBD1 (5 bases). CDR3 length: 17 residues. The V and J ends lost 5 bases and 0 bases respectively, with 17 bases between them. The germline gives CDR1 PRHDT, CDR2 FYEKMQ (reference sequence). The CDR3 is CASSRSGAQVSGNTIYF. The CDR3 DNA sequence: TGTGCCAGCAGCCGAAGCGGGGCCCAGGTCTCTGGAAACACCATATATTTT.

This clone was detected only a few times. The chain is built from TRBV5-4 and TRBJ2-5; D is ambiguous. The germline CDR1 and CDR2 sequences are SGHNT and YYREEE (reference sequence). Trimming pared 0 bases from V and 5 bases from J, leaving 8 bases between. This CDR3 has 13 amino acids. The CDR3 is CASSLAAEETQYF. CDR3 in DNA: TGTGCCAGCAGCTTGGCGGCTGAGGAGACCCAGTACTTC.

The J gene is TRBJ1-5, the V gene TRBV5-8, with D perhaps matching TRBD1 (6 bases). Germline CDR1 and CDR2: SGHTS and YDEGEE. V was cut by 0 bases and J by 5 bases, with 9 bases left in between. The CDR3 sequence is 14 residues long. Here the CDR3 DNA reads TGTGCCAGCAGCTTGGAGCAGGGGCATCAGCCCCAGCATTTT. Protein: CASSLEQGHQPQHF.

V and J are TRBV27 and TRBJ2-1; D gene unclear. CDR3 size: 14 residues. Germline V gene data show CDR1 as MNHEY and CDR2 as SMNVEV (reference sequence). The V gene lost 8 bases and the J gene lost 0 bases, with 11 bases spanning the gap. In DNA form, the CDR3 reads TGTGCCAGCTCCATTTACAGCTCCTACAATGAGCAGTTCTTC. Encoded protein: CASSIYSSYNEQFF.

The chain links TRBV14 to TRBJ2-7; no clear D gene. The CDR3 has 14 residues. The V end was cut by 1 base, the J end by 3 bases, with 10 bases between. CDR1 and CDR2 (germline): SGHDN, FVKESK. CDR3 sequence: CASSQARTNYEQYF. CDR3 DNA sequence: TGTGCCAGCAGCCAAGCCAGGACCAACTACGAGCAGTACTTC.

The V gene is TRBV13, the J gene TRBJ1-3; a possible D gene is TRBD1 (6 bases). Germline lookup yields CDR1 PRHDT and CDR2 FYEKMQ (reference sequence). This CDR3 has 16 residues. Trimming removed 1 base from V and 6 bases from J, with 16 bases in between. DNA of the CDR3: TGTGCCAGCAGCTTAGAGTCTCCAGGGGACGAAAACACCATATATTTT. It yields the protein CASSLESPGDENTIYF.

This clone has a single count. CDR3 in DNA: TGCGCCAGCAGCTTTAGTAAGGGGGCTTCTGACACTGAAGCTTTCTTT. This encodes CASSFSKGASDTEAFF. V is TRBV5-1 and J is TRBJ1-1; 7 bases map to TRBD1. V trimming: 2 bases; J trimming: 3 bases; junction bases outside the gene matches: 10. The CDR3 runs to 16 residues. Germline V lookup: CDR1 SGHRS, CDR2 YFSETQ.

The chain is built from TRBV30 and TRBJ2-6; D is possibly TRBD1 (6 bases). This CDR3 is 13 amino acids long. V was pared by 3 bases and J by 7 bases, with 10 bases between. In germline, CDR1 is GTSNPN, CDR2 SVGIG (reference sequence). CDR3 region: CAWRQQGANVLTF. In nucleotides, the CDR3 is TGTGCCTGGAGACAACAGGGTGCCAACGTCCTGACTTTC.

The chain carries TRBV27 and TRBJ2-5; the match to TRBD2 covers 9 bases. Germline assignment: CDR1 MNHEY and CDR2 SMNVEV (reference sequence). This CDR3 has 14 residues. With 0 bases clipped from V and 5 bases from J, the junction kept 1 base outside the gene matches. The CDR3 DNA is TGTGCCAGCAGTTTATCCGCGGGAGGGGAGACCCAGTACTTC. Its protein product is CASSLSAGGETQYF.

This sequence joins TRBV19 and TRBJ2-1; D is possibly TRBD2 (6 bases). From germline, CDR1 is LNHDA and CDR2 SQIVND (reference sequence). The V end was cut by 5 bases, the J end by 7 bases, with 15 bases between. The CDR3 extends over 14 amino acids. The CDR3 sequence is CASSQPGDRNEQFF. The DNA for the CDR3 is TGTGCCAGTAGTCAACCGGGGGACCGGAATGAGCAGTTCTTC.

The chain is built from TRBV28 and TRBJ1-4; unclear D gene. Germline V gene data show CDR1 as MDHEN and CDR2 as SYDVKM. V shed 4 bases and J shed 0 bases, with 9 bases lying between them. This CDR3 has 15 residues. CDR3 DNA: TGTGCCAGCAGTTCCCAGACAACAACTAATGAAAAACTGTTTTTT. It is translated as CASSSQTTTNEKLFF.

The CDR3 reads CAWSPSRYSNQPQHF. The DNA for the CDR3 is TGTGCCTGGAGTCCCTCCAGGTATAGCAATCAGCCCCAGCATTTT. This chain joins TRBV30 and TRBJ1-5; D uncertain. This CDR3 comprises 15 residues. Trimming stripped 2 bases from V and 0 bases from J, with 11 bases between. Germline CDR1 GTSNPN, CDR2 SVGIG (reference sequence).

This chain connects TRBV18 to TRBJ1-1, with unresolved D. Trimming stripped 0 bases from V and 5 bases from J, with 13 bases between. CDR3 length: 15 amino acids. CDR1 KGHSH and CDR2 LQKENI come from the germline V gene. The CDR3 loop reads CASSPPMGSGTEAFF. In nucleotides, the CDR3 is TGTGCCAGCTCACCACCGATGGGGTCGGGAACTGAAGCTTTCTTT.

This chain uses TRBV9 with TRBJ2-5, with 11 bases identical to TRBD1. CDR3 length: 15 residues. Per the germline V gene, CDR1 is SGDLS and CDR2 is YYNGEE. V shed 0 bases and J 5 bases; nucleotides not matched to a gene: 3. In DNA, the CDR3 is TGTGCCAGCAGCGTAGGGACAGGGGGCACGGAGACCCAGTACTTC. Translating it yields CASSVGTGGTETQYF.

This chain's CDR3 is CASTSRETYEQYF. Here the CDR3 DNA reads TGTGCCAGCACCTCGCGGGAAACCTACGAGCAGTACTTC. The chain is built from TRBV5-6 and TRBJ2-7; D is possibly TRBD2 (6 bases). The V gene's germline CDR1 is SGHDT and CDR2 YYEEEE. This CDR3 is 13 amino acids long. Trimming took 6 bases from V and 2 from J, leaving 12 bases between them.

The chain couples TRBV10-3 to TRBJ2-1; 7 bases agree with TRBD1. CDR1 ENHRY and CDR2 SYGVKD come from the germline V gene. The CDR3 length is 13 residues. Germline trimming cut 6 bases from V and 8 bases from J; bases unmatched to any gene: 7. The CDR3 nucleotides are TGTGCCATCAGGGGACAGCCAAGCGATGAGCAGTTCTTC. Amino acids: CAIRGQPSDEQFF.

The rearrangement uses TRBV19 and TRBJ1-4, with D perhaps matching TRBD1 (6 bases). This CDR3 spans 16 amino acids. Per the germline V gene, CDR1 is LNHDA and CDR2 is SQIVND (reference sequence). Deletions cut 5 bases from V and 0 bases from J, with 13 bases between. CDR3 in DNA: TGTGCCAGTAGTCAAGACAGGCTCTCAACTAATGAAAAACTGTTTTTT. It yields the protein CASSQDRLSTNEKLFF.

The CDR3 nucleotides are TGTGCCAGCAGCTCACTAGCGGGGGGGCAAACTAGCACAGATACGCAGTATTTT. Translating gives CASSSLAGGQTSTDTQYF. The chain combines TRBV9 with TRBJ2-3; 13 bases match TRBD2. The CDR3 totals 18 residues. CDR1 and CDR2 from the germline V gene are SGDLS and YYNGEE. V shed 4 bases and J 0 bases; nucleotides not matched to a gene: 8. Full variable domain (remainder filled in from reference TRBV9 and TRBJ2-3): DSGVTQTPKHLITATGQRVTLRCSPRSGDLSVYWYQQSLDQGLQFLIQYYNGEERAKGNILERFSAQQFPDLHSELNLSSLELGDSALYFCASSSLAGGQTSTDTQYFGPGTRLTVL.